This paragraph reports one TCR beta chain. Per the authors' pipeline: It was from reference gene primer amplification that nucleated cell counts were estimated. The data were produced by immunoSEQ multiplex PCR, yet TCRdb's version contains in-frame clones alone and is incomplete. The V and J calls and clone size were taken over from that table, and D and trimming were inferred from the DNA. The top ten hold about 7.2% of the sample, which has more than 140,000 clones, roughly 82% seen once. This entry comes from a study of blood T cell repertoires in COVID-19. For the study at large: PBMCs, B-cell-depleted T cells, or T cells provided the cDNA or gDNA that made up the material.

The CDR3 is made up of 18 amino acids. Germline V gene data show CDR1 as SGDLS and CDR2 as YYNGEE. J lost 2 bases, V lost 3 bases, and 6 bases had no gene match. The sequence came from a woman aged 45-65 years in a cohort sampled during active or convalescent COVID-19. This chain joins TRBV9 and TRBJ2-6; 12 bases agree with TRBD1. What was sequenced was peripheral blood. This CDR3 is CASSARGTGGAGANVLTF. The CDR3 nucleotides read TGTGCCAGCAGCGCCCGGGGGACAGGGGGCGCTGGGGCCAACGTCCTGACTTTC.